One and the same sample provided the 29 T cell receptor beta chains below, sequenced in a study of shared T cell receptors in the human thymus. TCRdb keeps only in-frame clones here, not all; method: immunoSEQ multiplex PCR. The sample contains 500,000 to 750,000 clones, around 87% of which appear only once. Another study also made use of these data, one on human thymus T cells.

The material sequenced was thymocytes. Receptors were obtained from a boy less than two years old with a congenital heart defect.

This clone has a single count. V is TRBV27 and J is TRBJ2-5, with TRBD2 matching 7 bases. With V trimmed by 5 bases and J by 4 bases, 13 bases remained unmatched. This CDR3 spans 16 amino acids. Germline CDR1 is MNHEY and CDR2 is SMNVEV (reference sequence). The CDR3 loop reads CASSTMGLPGPETQYF. The CDR3 DNA is TGTGCCAGCAGTACGATGGGACTACCCGGGCCAGAGACCCAGTACTTC.

This rearrangement joins TRBV4-3 to TRBJ2-5; D is unclear. This CDR3 contains 16 residues. CDR1 LGHNA and CDR2 YSLEER come from the germline V gene. V lost 0 bases to trimming and J lost 1 base, with 12 bases between them. This CDR3 is CASSQDLRRTQETQYF. As DNA, the CDR3 is TGCGCCAGCAGCCAAGATTTGAGGAGAACCCAAGAGACCCAGTACTTC.

This chain links TRBV12-5 with TRBJ2-1; TRBD2 matches at 11 bases. Germline CDR1 reads LGHNT; CDR2 reads FRNRAP. The CDR3 is made up of 16 amino acids. V lost 0 bases and J lost 8; bases outside the gene matches: 6. The CDR3 sequence is CASGLVGLAGGDEQFF. The CDR3 coding sequence is TGTGCTAGTGGTTTGGTGGGCCTAGCGGGAGGCGATGAGCAGTTCTTC.

This chain connects TRBV4-2 to TRBJ2-2; TRBD2 matches 10 bases. V gave up 4 bases and J gave up 0 bases; unmatched junction bases: 17. CDR3 length: 21 amino acids. CDR1 LGHNA and CDR2 YNFKEQ come from the germline V gene. The CDR3 DNA reads as TGTGCCAGCAGCCTCCCCCCCGGACTAGCGGATTTTGACGCGAACACCGGGGAGCTGTTTTTT. Protein sequence: CASSLPPGLADFDANTGELFF.

This chain links TRBV28 with TRBJ2-7; weak D call: TRBD1 (6 bases). This CDR3 is 15 amino acids long. V was cut by 5 bases and J by 4 bases, with 18 bases left in between. Germline V gene sequence: CDR1 MDHEN, CDR2 SYDVKM. The chain's CDR3 is CASSPQGKVTYEQYF. For the CDR3, the DNA is TGTGCCAGCAGTCCACAGGGAAAGGTCACTTACGAGCAGTACTTC.

V and J are TRBV12-5 and TRBJ1-1; maybe TRBD1 (5 bases). The V gene lost 5 bases and the J gene lost 3 bases, with 25 bases spanning the gap. Germline V lookup: CDR1 LGHNT, CDR2 FRNRAP. The CDR3 is made up of 18 amino acids. CDR3 sequence (DNA): TGTGCTAGTGGTCCTTACGGGGCGGTCCCCGGGGGGGACACTGAAGCTTTCTTT. This sequence encodes CASGPYGAVPGGDTEAFF. The full variable domain, completed using reference TRBV12-5 and TRBJ1-1, is DARVTQTPRHKVTEMGQEVTMRCQPILGHNTVFWYRQTMMQGLELLAYFRNRAPLDDSGMPKDRFSAEMPDATLATLKIQPSEPRDSAVYFCASGPYGAVPGGDTEAFFGQGTRLTVV.

The chain combines TRBV5-6 with TRBJ2-2; TRBD2 agrees at 14 bases. V lost 8 bases and J lost 4; bases outside the gene matches: 16. CDR3 length: 19 residues. The germline V gene encodes CDR1 SGHDT and CDR2 YYEEEE. The CDR3 sequence: CASLASGTSGSRGTGELFF. CDR3 coding DNA: TGTGCCAGTCTTGCCTCCGGGACTAGCGGGAGTAGGGGCACCGGGGAGCTGTTTTTT.

In DNA, the CDR3 is TGTGCCAGCAGTGACATACAGGGGTTCGACGAGCAGTACTTC. Translating it yields CASSDIQGFDEQYF. The V and J genes are TRBV25-1 and TRBJ2-7; TRBD1 agrees at 7 bases. Trimming at V came to 3 bases and at J to 5 bases, leaving 7 bases not matched to a gene. Germline V gives CDR1 MGHDK, CDR2 SYGVNS. The CDR3 has 14 residues.

The J gene is TRBJ2-1, the V gene TRBV29-1; 10 nucleotides line up with TRBD2. The CDR3 consists of 14 residues. The germline V gene has CDR1 SQVTM and CDR2 ANQGSEA. Trimming removed 5 bases from V and 7 bases from J; junction bases left unmatched: 8. This chain's CDR3 is CSVPPSGSWNEQFF. In DNA, the CDR3 is TGCAGCGTTCCGCCTAGCGGGAGCTGGAATGAGCAGTTCTTC.

The chain joins TRBV7-9 to TRBJ1-6, with D possibly being TRBD1 (6 bases). With 5 bases removed from V and 11 bases from J, the gap between germline ends came to 16 bases. Germline V gene sequence: CDR1 SEHNR, CDR2 FQNEAQ (reference sequence). This CDR3 is 14 amino acids long. The CDR3 sequence is CASSLDRISAPLHF. The CDR3 bases are TGTGCCAGCAGCCTCGACAGGATCTCTGCACCCCTCCACTTT.

This chain uses TRBV5-8 with TRBJ1-2, with a tentative D call TRBD1 (5 bases). There are 15 residues in the CDR3. Trimming took 2 bases from V and 2 from J, leaving 13 bases between them. CDR1 is SGHTS, CDR2 YDEGEE, per germline. The DNA for the CDR3 is TGTGCCAGCAGCTTAAACCCCGCAGGGAACTATGGCTACACCTTC. It translates to CASSLNPAGNYGYTF. Variable domain in full (rest from reference TRBV5-8 and TRBJ1-2): EAGVTQSPTHLIKTRGQQATLRCSPISGHTSVYWYQQALGLGLQFLLWYDEGEERNRGNFPPRFSGRQFPNYSSELNVNALELEDSALYLCASSLNPAGNYGYTFGSGTRLTVV.

The chain employs TRBV7-2 and TRBJ2-2, with 10 bases lining up with TRBD2. The CDR3 contains 18 residues. V was pared by 0 bases and J by 6 bases, with 10 bases of the junction left unmatched. Germline V gives CDR1 SGHTA, CDR2 FQGNSA. The CDR3, as DNA: TGTGCCAGCAGCTTAGCGCCAGCGGGAGGGCTGGGAGCCGGGGAGCTGTTTTTT. It specifies CASSLAPAGGLGAGELFF.

The V gene is TRBV28, the J gene TRBJ2-2; 11 bases align to TRBD2. CDR3 length: 16 amino acids. The germline V gene has CDR1 MDHEN and CDR2 SYDVKM. Trimming cost V 6 bases and J 6 bases; bases outside gene matches: 9. As DNA, the CDR3 is TGTGCCAGCAGCATTCCTAGCGGGAGGCACCCCGGGGAGCTGTTTTTT. Translated, it gives CASSIPSGRHPGELFF.

The chain is built from TRBV25-1 and TRBJ1-1; 10 bases fit TRBD1. Looked up from germline, CDR1 is MGHDK and CDR2 is SYGVNS. This CDR3 is 14 amino acids long. Germline trimming cut 5 bases from V and 2 bases from J; bases unmatched to any gene: 2. This CDR3 reads CASSRTGGNTEAFF. For the CDR3, the DNA is TGTGCCAGCAGTCGGACAGGGGGAAACACTGAAGCTTTCTTT.

The rearrangement joins TRBV11-2 to TRBJ1-2; no firm D call. Trimming took 11 bases from V and 8 from J, leaving 15 bases between them. The V gene's germline CDR1 is SGHAT and CDR2 FQNNGV. CDR3 length equals 11 residues. In DNA, the CDR3 is TGTGCCGGTGTGGCGGGCAGGGGCTACACCTTC. Translation: CAGVAGRGYTF.

This chain links TRBV12-2 with TRBJ1-2; TRBD1, the table's D call, was not compared with the DNA. TRBV12-2 is an annotated pseudogene. The CDR3 consists of 17 residues. The CDR3 sequence: CASRLRDRGRGFCGYTF. In DNA, the CDR3 is TGTGCAAGTCGCCTCCGGGACAGGGGGCGCGGGTTTTGTGGCTACACCTTC.

The chain combines TRBV11-3 with TRBJ2-7, with 9 bases that match TRBD2. After removal of 3 bases from V and 7 bases from J, the junction contained 16 bases not matched to a gene. The CDR3 length is 17 residues. Germline V gene lookup returns CDR1 SGHNT and CDR2 YENEEA. CDR3 amino acids: CASSFLPKLGTSREQYF. CDR3 in DNA: TGTGCCAGCAGCTTTCTCCCGAAATTAGGGACTAGCAGGGAGCAGTACTTC.

The rearrangement links TRBV9 to TRBJ1-2, with TRBD1 matching 8 bases. The CDR3 covers 14 residues. CDR1 and CDR2 (germline): SGDLS, YYNGEE. V dropped 4 bases and J dropped 8; count of bases not matched to a gene: 10. The CDR3 loop is CASSSRTGSDGYTF. The CDR3 coding sequence is TGTGCCAGCAGCAGTCGGACAGGGTCGGACGGCTACACCTTC.

This clone was found a few times. The chain has TRBV7-9 and TRBJ1-1, with 8 bases matching TRBD1. J gave up 1 base and V 4 bases, and 5 bases lay outside the gene matches. Germline loops: CDR1 SEHNR, CDR2 FQNEAQ (reference sequence). The CDR3 is 15 amino acids. The CDR3 region is CASSSSGTGNTEAFF. The CDR3, as DNA: TGTGCCAGCAGCTCCTCCGGGACAGGGAACACTGAAGCTTTCTTT.

J is TRBJ2-5 and V is TRBV10-2, with D perhaps matching TRBD2 (7 bases). The CDR3 has 15 amino acids. Germline CDR1 WSHSY, CDR2 SAAADI. Trimming shortened V by 6 bases and J by 5 bases, and 19 bases separated the two germline ends. CDR3 region: CASRRYQGGGETQYF. The CDR3 DNA reads TGCGCCAGCAGGCGGTACCAAGGGGGGGGCGAGACCCAGTACTTC.

This clone was counted a single time. The DNA of the CDR3 is TGTGCCAGCAGCTTAAGCTCGGGAACCTCCTACGAGCAGTACTTC. Translating gives CASSLSSGTSYEQYF. This rearrangement joins TRBV7-8 to TRBJ2-7; possibly TRBD2 for D (5 bases). The V gene's germline CDR1 is SGHVS and CDR2 FQNEAQ. The CDR3 spans 15 residues. V was cut by 2 bases and J by 0 bases, with 11 bases left in between.

V gene TRBV5-6 combines with J gene TRBJ2-7; 7 bases fit TRBD1. In germline, CDR1 is SGHDT, CDR2 YYEEEE. V lost 4 bases to trimming and J lost 1 base; unmatched junction nucleotides: 20. The CDR3 consists of 19 residues. This chain's CDR3 is CASSPRGTVSGPRSYEQYF. CDR3 in DNA: TGTGCCAGCAGCCCTAGGGGGACAGTCAGTGGTCCCAGGTCCTACGAGCAGTACTTC. The variable domain in full, with the rest retrieved from reference TRBV5-6 and TRBJ2-7, is DAGVTQSPTHLIKTRGQQVTLRCSPKSGHDTVSWYQQALGQGPQFIFQYYEEEERQRGNFPDRFSGHQFPNYSSELNVNALLLGDSALYLCASSPRGTVSGPRSYEQYFGPGTRLTVT.

V is TRBV29-1 and J is TRBJ2-7; 12 bases are shared with TRBD2. This CDR3 is built from 15 residues. CDR1 is SQVTM, CDR2 ANQGSEA, per germline. The V gene end was trimmed by 0 bases and the J gene end by 0 bases; junction bases not matched to a gene: 0. CDR3 amino acids: CSVEETSGSSYEQYF. DNA for the CDR3: TGCAGCGTTGAAGAGACTAGCGGGAGCTCCTACGAGCAGTACTTC.

The chain combines TRBV15 with TRBJ2-7, with 16 bases identical to TRBD2. Germline V gene sequence: CDR1 LNHNV, CDR2 YYDKDF (reference sequence). CDR3 length: 18 amino acids. The ends lost 5 bases at V and 3 bases at J; junction bases unmatched: 10. The CDR3 here is CATSQGLAGGRIFYEQYF. CDR3 nucleotides: TGTGCCACCAGCCAGGGACTAGCGGGAGGGAGAATTTTCTACGAGCAGTACTTC.

CDR3 DNA: TGTGCCAGCAGCAGGGGGCCTAATGAAAAACTGTTTTTT. Amino acid sequence: CASSRGPNEKLFF. The V gene is TRBV6-4, the J gene TRBJ1-4, with 8 nucleotides matching TRBD1. The CDR3 totals 13 residues. Germline lookup yields CDR1 MRHNA and CDR2 SNTAGT. The ends lost 6 bases at V and 3 bases at J; junction bases unmatched: 0.

CDR3 DNA: TGTGCCAGCAGCTTGCCCCGGGGTGGCACCTACGAGCAGTACTTC. Protein product: CASSLPRGGTYEQYF. The genes are TRBV5-5 and TRBJ2-7, with D possibly being TRBD2 (5 bases). Germline assignment: CDR1 SGHKS and CDR2 YYEKEE (reference sequence). The CDR3 is 15 amino acids. V shed 1 base and J shed 2 bases, with 13 bases lying between them.

The chain is built from TRBV19 and TRBJ2-2; 8 nucleotides align to TRBD2. V lost 3 bases to trimming and J lost 10 bases; unmatched junction nucleotides: 13. Germline loops: CDR1 LNHDA, CDR2 SQIVND (reference sequence). The CDR3 contains 16 residues. The chain's CDR3 is CASSIGTRGYREELFF. In DNA form, the CDR3 reads TGTGCCAGTAGTATCGGGACTAGGGGATACCGGGAGGAGCTGTTTTTT.

The chain uses TRBV6-5 and TRBJ2-3; D possibly corresponds to TRBD2 (6 bases). Germline V gene sequence: CDR1 MNHEY, CDR2 SVGAGI. The CDR3 runs to 13 residues. Trimming removed 8 bases from V and 10 bases from J, with 19 bases in between. The DNA for the CDR3 is TGTGCCAGCGCCGGGACTGGGCCTCGGGCGCAGTATTTT. It specifies CASAGTGPRAQYF.

This chain links TRBV18 with TRBJ2-5, with a weak D call TRBD2 (5 bases). Germline V CDR1 and CDR2: KGHSH, LQKENI. The length of the CDR3 is 22 residues. Trimming pared 3 bases from V and 3 bases from J, leaving 35 bases between. CDR3: CASSPPVLGQWATEVWKETQYF. The CDR3 DNA follows: TGTGCCAGCTCACCCCCAGTGTTGGGCCAGTGGGCTACGGAGGTGTGGAAAGAGACCCAGTACTTC.